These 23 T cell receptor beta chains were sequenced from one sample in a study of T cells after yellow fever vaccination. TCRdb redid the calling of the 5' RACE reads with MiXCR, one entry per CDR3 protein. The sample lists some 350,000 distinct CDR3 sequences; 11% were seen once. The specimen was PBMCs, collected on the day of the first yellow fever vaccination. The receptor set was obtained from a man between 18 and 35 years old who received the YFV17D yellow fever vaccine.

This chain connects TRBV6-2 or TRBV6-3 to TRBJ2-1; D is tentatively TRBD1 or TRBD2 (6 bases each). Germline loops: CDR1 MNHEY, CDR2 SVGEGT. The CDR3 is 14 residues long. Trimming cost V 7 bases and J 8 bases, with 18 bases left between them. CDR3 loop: CASTLTGGSDEQFF. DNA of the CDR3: TGTGCCAGCACTTTGACAGGAGGGAGTGATGAGCAGTTCTTC.

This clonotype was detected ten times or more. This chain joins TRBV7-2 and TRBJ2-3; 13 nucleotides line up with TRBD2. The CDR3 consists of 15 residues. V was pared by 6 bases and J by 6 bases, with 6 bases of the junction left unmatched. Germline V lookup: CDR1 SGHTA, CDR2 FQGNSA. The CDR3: CASRASGLAGDTQYF. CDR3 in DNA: TGTGCCAGCAGGGCTTCGGGACTAGCGGGGGATACGCAGTATTTT. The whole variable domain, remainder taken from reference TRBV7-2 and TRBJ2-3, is GAGVSQSPSNKVTEKGKDVELRCDPISGHTALYWYRQSLGQGLEFLIYFQGNSAPDKSGLPSDRFSAERTGGSVSTLTIQRTQQEDSAVYLCASRASGLAGDTQYFGPGTRLTVL.

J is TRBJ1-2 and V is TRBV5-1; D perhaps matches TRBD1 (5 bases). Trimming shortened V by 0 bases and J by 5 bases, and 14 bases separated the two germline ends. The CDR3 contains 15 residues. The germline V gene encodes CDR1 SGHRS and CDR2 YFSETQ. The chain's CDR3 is CASSLAGRVEYGYTF. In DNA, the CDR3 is TGCGCCAGCAGCTTGGCGGGCAGGGTGGAGTATGGCTACACCTTC.

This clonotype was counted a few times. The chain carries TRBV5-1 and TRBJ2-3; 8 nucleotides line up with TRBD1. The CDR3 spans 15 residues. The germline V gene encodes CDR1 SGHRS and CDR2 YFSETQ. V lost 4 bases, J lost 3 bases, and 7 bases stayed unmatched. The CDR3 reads CASSPSGGRTDTQYF. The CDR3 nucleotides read TGCGCCAGCAGCCCTTCAGGGGGCCGAACAGATACGCAGTATTTT. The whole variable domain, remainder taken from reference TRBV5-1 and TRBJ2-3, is KAGVTQTPRYLIKTRGQQVTLSCSPISGHRSVSWYQQTPGQGLQFLFEYFSETQRNKGNFPGRFSGRQFSNSRSEMNVSTLELGDSALYLCASSPSGGRTDTQYFGPGTRLTVL.

CDR3 coding DNA: TGTGCCAGCAGCTCCGGAGGAGCGGGGGCTTCGGGGGAGACCCAGTACTTC. It encodes CASSSGGAGASGETQYF. The chain recombines TRBV7-8 with TRBJ2-5, with TRBD2 matching 8 bases. Trimming removed 4 bases from V and 5 bases from J; junction bases left unmatched: 15. The CDR3 totals 17 residues. The germline V gene encodes CDR1 SGHVS and CDR2 FQNEAQ. Based on the CDR3 plus reference TRBV7-8 and TRBJ2-5, the full variable domain is GAGVSQSPRYKVAKRGQDVALRCDPISGHVSLFWYQQALGQGPEFLTYFQNEAQLDKSGLPSDRFFAERPEGSVSTLKIQRTQQEDSAVYLCASSSGGAGASGETQYFGPGTRLLVL.

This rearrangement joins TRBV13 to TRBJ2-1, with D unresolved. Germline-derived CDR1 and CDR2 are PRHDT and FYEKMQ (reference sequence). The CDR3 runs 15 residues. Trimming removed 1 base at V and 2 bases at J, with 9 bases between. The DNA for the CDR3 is TGTGCCAGCAGCTTAGACGTCGACCCCTACAATGAGCAGTTCTTC. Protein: CASSLDVDPYNEQFF.

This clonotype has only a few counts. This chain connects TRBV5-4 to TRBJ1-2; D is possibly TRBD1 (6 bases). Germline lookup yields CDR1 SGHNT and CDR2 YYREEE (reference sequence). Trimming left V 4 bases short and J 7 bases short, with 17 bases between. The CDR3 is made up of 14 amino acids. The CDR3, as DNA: TGTGCCAGCAGCCCAGGGGCGGTAACTAGTGGCTACACCTTC. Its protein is CASSPGAVTSGYTF.

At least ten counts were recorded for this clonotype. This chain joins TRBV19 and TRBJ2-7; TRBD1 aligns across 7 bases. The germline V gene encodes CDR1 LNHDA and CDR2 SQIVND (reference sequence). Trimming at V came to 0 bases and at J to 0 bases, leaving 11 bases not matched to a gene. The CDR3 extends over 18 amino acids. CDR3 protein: CASSIDRGCRDSSYEQYV. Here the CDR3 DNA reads TGTGCCAGTAGTATAGATCGAGGATGTCGGGACAGCTCCTACGAGCAGTACGTC.

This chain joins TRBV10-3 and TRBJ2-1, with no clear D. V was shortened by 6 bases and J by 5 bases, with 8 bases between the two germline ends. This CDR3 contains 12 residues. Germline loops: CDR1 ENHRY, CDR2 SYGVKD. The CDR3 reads CAISQADNEQFF. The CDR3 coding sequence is TGTGCCATCAGCCAGGCCGACAATGAGCAGTTCTTC.

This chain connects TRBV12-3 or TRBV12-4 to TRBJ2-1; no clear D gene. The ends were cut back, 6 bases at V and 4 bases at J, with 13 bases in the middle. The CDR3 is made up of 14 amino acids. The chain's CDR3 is CASRSLGLYNEQFF. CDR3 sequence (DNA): TGTGCCAGCAGATCCCTCGGGCTTTACAATGAGCAGTTCTTC.

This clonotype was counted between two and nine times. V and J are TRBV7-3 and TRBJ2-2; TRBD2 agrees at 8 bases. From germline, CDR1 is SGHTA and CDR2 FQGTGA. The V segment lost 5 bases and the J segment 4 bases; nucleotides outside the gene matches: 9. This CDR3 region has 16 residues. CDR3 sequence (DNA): TGTGCCAGCAGCCCCCAAGCGGGGGTTGGCACCGGGGAGCTGTTTTTT. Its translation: CASSPQAGVGTGELFF. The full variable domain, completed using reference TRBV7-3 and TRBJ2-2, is GAGVSQTPSNKVTEKGKYVELRCDPISGHTALYWYRQSLGQGPEFLIYFQGTGAADDSGLPNDRFFAVRPEGSVSTLKIQRTERGDSAVYLCASSPQAGVGTGELFFGEGSRLTVL.

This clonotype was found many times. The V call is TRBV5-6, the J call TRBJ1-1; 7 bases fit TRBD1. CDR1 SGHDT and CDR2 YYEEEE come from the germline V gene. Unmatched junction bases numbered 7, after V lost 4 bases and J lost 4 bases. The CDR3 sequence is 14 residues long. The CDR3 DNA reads TGTGCCAGCAGCGCCGACAGGGTGGTCACTGAAGCTTTCTTT. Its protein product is CASSADRVVTEAFF.

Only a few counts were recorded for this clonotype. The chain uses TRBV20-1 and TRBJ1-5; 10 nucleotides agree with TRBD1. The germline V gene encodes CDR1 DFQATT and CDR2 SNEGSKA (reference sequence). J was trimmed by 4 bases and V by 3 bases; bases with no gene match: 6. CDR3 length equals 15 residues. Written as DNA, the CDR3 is TGCAGTGCTAGGGACAGGGGGAGGCATAATCAGCCCCAGCATTTT. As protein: CSARDRGRHNQPQHF.

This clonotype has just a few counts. The CDR3 protein is CSSGTENTGELFF. The DNA of the CDR3 is TGCAGCTCGGGGACCGAGAACACCGGGGAGCTGTTTTTT. The J gene is TRBJ2-2, the V gene TRBV29-1; D is perhaps TRBD1 or TRBD2 (5 bases each). Per the germline V gene, CDR1 is SQVTM and CDR2 is ANQGSEA. The CDR3 consists of 13 residues. Between the trimmed V and J ends, which lost 8 bases and 1 base, there was a span of 11 bases.

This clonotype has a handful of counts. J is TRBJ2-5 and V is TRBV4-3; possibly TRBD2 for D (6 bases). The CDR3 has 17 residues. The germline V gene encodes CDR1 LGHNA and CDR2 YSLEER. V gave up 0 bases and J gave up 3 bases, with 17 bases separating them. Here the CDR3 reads CASSQDLSQGGEETQYF. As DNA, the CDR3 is TGCGCCAGCAGCCAAGATTTATCCCAGGGAGGCGAAGAGACCCAGTACTTC.

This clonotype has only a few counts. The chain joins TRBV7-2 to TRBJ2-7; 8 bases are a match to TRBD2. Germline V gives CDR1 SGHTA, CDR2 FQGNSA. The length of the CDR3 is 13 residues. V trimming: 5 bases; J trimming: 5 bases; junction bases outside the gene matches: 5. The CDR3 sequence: CASSTGGAHEQYV. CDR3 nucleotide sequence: TGTGCCAGCAGCACCGGGGGGGCCCACGAGCAGTACGTC.

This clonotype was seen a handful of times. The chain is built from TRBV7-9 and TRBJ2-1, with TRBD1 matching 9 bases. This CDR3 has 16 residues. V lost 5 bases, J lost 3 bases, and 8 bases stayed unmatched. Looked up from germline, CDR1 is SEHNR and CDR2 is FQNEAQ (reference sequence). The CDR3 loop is CASSRGQGPHYNEQFF. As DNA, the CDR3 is TGTGCCAGCAGCCGGGGACAGGGTCCTCACTACAATGAGCAGTTCTTC.

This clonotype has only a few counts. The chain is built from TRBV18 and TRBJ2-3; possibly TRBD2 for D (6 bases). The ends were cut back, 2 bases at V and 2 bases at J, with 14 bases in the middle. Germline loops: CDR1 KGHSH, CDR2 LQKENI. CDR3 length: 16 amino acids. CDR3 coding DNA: TGTGCCAGCTCACCAAGCGGGCGGGGCCCCACAGATACGCAGTATTTT. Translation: CASSPSGRGPTDTQYF.

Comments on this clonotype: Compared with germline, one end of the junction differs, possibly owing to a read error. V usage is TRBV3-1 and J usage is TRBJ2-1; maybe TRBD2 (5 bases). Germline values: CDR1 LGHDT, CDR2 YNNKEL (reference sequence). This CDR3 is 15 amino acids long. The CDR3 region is CASCHAGAEYNEQFF. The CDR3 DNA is TGTGCCAGCTGCCATGCCGGAGCGGAGTACAATGAGCAGTTCTTC.

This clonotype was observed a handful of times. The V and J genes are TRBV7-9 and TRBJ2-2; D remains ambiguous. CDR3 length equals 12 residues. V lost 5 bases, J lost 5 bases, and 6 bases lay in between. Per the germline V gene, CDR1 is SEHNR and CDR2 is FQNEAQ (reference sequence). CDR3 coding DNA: TGTGCCAGCAGCCAAAAAACCGGGGAGCTGTTTTTT. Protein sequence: CASSQKTGELFF.

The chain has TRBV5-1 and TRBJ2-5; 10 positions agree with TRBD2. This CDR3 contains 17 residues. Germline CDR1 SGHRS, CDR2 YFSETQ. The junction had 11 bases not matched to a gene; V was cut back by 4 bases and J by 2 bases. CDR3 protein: CASSVGRLAGLQETQYF. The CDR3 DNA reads TGCGCCAGCAGCGTAGGCCGACTAGCGGGCCTTCAAGAGACCCAGTACTTC.

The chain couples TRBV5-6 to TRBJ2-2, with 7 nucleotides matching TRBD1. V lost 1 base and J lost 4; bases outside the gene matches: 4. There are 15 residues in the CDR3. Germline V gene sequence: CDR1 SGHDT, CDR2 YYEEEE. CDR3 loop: CASSLRGPVTGELFF. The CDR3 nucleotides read TGTGCCAGCAGCTTGAGGGGGCCCGTCACCGGGGAGCTGTTTTTT. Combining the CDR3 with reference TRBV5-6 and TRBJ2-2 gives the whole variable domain DAGVTQSPTHLIKTRGQQVTLRCSPKSGHDTVSWYQQALGQGPQFIFQYYEEEERQRGNFPDRFSGHQFPNYSSELNVNALLLGDSALYLCASSLRGPVTGELFFGEGSRLTVL.

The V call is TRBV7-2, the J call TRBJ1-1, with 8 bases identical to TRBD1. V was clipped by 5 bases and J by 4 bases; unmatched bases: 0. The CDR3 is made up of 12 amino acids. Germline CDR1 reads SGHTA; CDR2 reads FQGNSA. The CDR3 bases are TGTGCCAGCAGCCAGGGGGCCACTGAAGCTTTCTTT. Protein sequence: CASSQGATEAFF.